A selection of T cell receptor beta chains follows, all from one sample in a study of blood T cell repertoires in COVID-19. Assay: immunoSEQ multiplex PCR; the TCRdb copy retains only in-frame clones and omits some. The sample contains 110,000 to 150,000 clones, around 83% of which appear only once. The sequenced sample consisted of peripheral blood. These receptors originate from a man aged 55 to 70 with active or convalescent COVID-19. CDR3s include the opening cysteine and the closing phenylalanine or tryptophan. The D gene is left open where the match is weak. Clone size is given for some rows only: seen once, a few or many times, or a class if the clone is expanded.

clone_size,v_call,d_call,j_call,cdr3_aa,cdr3_nt
-,TRBV5-4,-,TRBJ2-3,CASSLGVAEGTDTQYF,TGTGCCAGCAGCTTGGGGGTCGCGGAGGGCACAGATACGCAGTATTTT
-,TRBV12-3/TRBV12-4,-,TRBJ2-3,CASSSGVDTQYF,TGTGCCAGCAGTTCCGGAGTAGATACGCAGTATTTT
-,TRBV10-1,-,TRBJ1-2,CASPLQGPCGYGYTF,TGCGCCAGCCCCCTACAGGGTCCGTGTGGGTATGGCTACACCTTC
-,TRBV25-1,-,TRBJ1-6,CASTGQPNSPLHF,TGTGCCAGCACGGGACAACCAAATTCACCCCTCCACTTT
-,TRBV19,TRBD2,TRBJ2-2,CASSISGRNTGELFF,TGTGCCAGTAGTATTAGCGGGCGGAACACCGGGGAGCTGTTTTTT
once,TRBV6-2/TRBV6-3,TRBD2,TRBJ2-1,CASSFVLAGGNEQFF,TGTGCCAGCAGTTTTGTGTTAGCGGGGGGGAATGAGCAGTTCTTC
-,TRBV3-1/TRBV3-2,-,TRBJ1-2,CASSQARAEQGHYGYTF,TGTGCCAGCAGCCAAGCTAGGGCCGAACAGGGCCACTATGGCTACACCTTC
-,TRBV19,-,TRBJ1-1,CASSIAGRGVTEAFF,TGTGCCAGTAGTATTGCCGGGAGGGGGGTCACTGAAGCTTTCTTT
few,TRBV5-1,TRBD1,TRBJ1-4,CASSPELPGQNEKLFF,TGCGCCAGCAGCCCCGAGCTCCCGGGACAGAATGAAAAACTGTTTTTT
-,TRBV30,TRBD1,TRBJ1-2,CAWTGGGSGYTF,TGTGCCTGGACAGGGGGCGGTAGTGGCTACACCTTC
-,TRBV11-2,-,TRBJ2-3,CASSLAELVTDTQYF,TGTGCCAGCAGCTTAGCGGAGTTGGTTACAGATACGCAGTATTTT
-,TRBV3-1/TRBV3-2,-,TRBJ1-5,CASSQDRRGQPQHF,TGTGCCAGCAGCCAAGATAGACGAGGTCAGCCCCAGCATTTT
few,TRBV12-3/TRBV12-4,-,TRBJ2-1,CASSHTSYNEQFF,TGTGCCAGCAGTCATACTAGCTACAATGAGCAGTTCTTC
few,TRBV7-9,-,TRBJ1-6,CASSSTRGSVSPLHF,TGTGCCAGCAGCTCCACCAGGGGTAGCGTTTCACCCCTCCACTTT
-,TRBV5-1,TRBD1,TRBJ1-2,CASSRTGVDYGYTF,TGCGCCAGCAGCAGGACAGGGGTCGACTATGGCTACACCTTC
-,TRBV7-9,-,TRBJ2-5,CASSLATGQKETQYF,TGTGCCAGCAGCTTAGCCACCGGACAGAAAGAGACCCAGTACTTC
few,TRBV5-1,TRBD2,TRBJ2-7,CASSLVIAGGSYEQYF,TGCGCCAGCAGCTTAGTAATAGCGGGGGGGTCTTACGAGCAGTACTTC
-,TRBV7-9,TRBD1,TRBJ1-1,CASSLVQGDTEAFF,TGTGCCAGCAGCTTAGTCCAGGGGGACACTGAAGCTTTCTTT